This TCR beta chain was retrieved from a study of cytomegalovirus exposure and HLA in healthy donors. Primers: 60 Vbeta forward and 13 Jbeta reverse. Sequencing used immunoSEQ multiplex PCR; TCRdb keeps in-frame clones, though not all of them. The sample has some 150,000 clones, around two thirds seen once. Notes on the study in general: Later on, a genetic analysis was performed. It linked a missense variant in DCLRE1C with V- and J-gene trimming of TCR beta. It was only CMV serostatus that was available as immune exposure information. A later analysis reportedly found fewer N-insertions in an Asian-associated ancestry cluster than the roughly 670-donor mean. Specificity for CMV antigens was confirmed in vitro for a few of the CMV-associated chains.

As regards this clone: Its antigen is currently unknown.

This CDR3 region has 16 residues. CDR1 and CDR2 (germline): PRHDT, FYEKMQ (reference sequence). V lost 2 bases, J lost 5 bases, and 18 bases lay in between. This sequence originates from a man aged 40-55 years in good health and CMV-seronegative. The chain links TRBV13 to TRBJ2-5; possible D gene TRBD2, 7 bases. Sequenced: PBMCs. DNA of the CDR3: TGTGCCAGCAGCTTATCAGTGCGCGGGGGCCGCGAGACCCAGTACTTC. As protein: CASSLSVRGGRETQYF.